What follows are 9 T cell receptor beta chains derived from one specimen sequenced in a study of shared clonotypes between healthy human individuals. CD45RO-negative, CCR7-selected cells formed the naive CD8 fraction, which excluded terminally differentiated effector memory CD45RA+ cells. Produced via immunoSEQ multiplex PCR; TCRdb's table is partial and in-frame only. The sample consists of 550,000 to 750,000 clones, 95% to 96% of them appearing once. The material sequenced was naive CD8+ T cells sorted from blood. These receptors were collected from a woman aged 25 to 39 in good health.

On this clone: The sample carries other DNA sequences with the same CDR3. The rearrangement joins TRBV27 to TRBJ2-7, with D possibly matching TRBD2 (6 bases). Germline-derived CDR1 and CDR2 are MNHEY and SMNVEV (reference sequence). V was shortened by 5 bases and J by 3 bases, with 11 bases between the two germline ends. The CDR3 has 13 amino acids. CDR3 sequence (DNA): TGTGCCAGCAGTCATGGGACTGACTACGAGCAGTACTTC. Translated, it gives CASSHGTDYEQYF.

The chain employs TRBV28 and TRBJ2-3, with unresolved D. The CDR3 is made up of 15 amino acids. With 3 bases removed from V and 3 bases from J, the gap between germline ends came to 13 bases. The germline gives CDR1 MDHEN, CDR2 SYDVKM. The CDR3 is CASSFALSLTDTQYF. The DNA of the CDR3 is TGTGCCAGCAGTTTTGCCCTTTCGTTAACAGATACGCAGTATTTT.

The chain is built from TRBV29-1 and TRBJ2-5, with D perhaps given as TRBD1 or TRBD2 (5 bases each). Germline-derived CDR1 and CDR2 are SQVTM and ANQGSEA. The CDR3 has 13 amino acids. V lost 4 bases and J lost 6, with 15 bases in between. CDR3 DNA: TGCAGCGTTGGAGGGACCCCCGGAAAGACCCAGTACTTC. It codes for CSVGGTPGKTQYF.

The chain has TRBV10-2 and TRBJ1-5, with D possibly being TRBD1 (5 bases). V lost 3 bases and J 0 bases, leaving 12 bases between the germline ends. The CDR3 spans 16 residues. Germline V gene data show CDR1 as WSHSY and CDR2 as SAAADI. The CDR3 nucleotides read TGCGCCAGCAGTGATAGGGAGACAGATAGCAATCAGCCCCAGCATTTT. Protein: CASSDRETDSNQPQHF.

The gene calls are TRBV28 and TRBJ2-7, with D possibly TRBD2 on 12 matching bases. V was clipped by 4 bases and J by 0 bases, with 31 bases between them. CDR1 MDHEN and CDR2 SYDVKM come from the germline V gene. This CDR3 is built from 21 residues. The DNA for the CDR3 is TGTGCCAGCAGTTCGCAAACCCGGGACAGGGGGACTAGCGGGTCCTCCTACGAGCAGTACTTC. It codes for CASSSQTRDRGTSGSSYEQYF.

The rearrangement joins TRBV7-8 to TRBJ2-2; the match to TRBD2 covers 7 bases. With V trimmed by 4 bases and J by 2 bases, 4 bases remained unmatched. CDR1 is SGHVS and CDR2 is FQNEAQ in the germline V gene. The CDR3 length is 15 residues. The DNA of the CDR3 is TGTGCCAGCAGCTCTAGCGGAATAAACACCGGGGAGCTGTTTTTT. This codes for CASSSSGINTGELFF.

The sample holds a few counts of this clone. The chain is built from TRBV7-9 and TRBJ2-7; 9 bases are shared with TRBD1. This CDR3 contains 13 residues. Germline-derived CDR1 and CDR2 are SEHNR and FQNEAQ (reference sequence). V shed 6 bases, J shed 2 bases, and the junction held 2 bases outside the gene matches. CDR3 nucleotide sequence: TGTGCCAGCAGGGGACAGGGCCCCTACGAGCAGTACTTC. Encoded protein: CASRGQGPYEQYF.

V gene TRBV7-7 combines with J gene TRBJ2-7; 7 bases line up with TRBD2. V trimming: 4 bases; J trimming: 1 base; junction bases outside the gene matches: 4. Germline V gives CDR1 SSHAT, CDR2 FNYEAQ (reference sequence). The CDR3 extends over 14 amino acids. CDR3 in amino acids: CASSSRAGSYEQYF. Written as DNA, the CDR3 is TGTGCCAGCAGCTCCAGAGCGGGGTCCTACGAGCAGTACTTC.

This clone was counted between two and nine times. This sequence joins TRBV27 and TRBJ1-1, with TRBD1 matching 9 bases. Germline CDR1 MNHEY, CDR2 SMNVEV (reference sequence). There are 14 residues in the CDR3. With V trimmed by 5 bases and J by 10 bases, 11 bases remained unmatched. CDR3: CASSLMTGGIGAFF. Here the CDR3 DNA reads TGTGCCAGCAGTCTAATGACAGGGGGAATTGGAGCTTTCTTT.